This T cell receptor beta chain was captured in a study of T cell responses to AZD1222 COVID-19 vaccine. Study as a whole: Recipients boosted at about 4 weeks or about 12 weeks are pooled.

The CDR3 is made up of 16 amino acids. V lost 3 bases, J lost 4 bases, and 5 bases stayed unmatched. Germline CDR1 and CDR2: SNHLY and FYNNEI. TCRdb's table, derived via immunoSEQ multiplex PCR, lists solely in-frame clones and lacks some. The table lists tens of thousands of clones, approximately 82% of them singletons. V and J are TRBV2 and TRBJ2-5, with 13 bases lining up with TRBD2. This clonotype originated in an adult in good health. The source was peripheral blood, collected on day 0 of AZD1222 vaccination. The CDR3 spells CASSDRTSGSVETQYF. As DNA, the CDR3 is TGTGCCAGCAGTGACCGGACTAGCGGGAGTGTAGAGACCCAGTACTTC. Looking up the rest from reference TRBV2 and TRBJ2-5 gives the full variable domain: EPEVTQTPSHQVTQMGQEVILRCVPISNHLYFYWYRQILGQKVEFLVSFYNNEISEKSEIFDDQFSVERPDGSNFTLKIRSTKLEDSAMYFCASSDRTSGSVETQYFGPGTRLLVL.